These T cell receptor beta chains were read from a single sample in a study of CD8 T cells in ankylosing spondylitis. MiXCR was run by TCRdb on the 5' RACE reads, yielding one entry per CDR3 protein. The sample includes about 500,000 distinct CDR3 sequences, more than 9.5% of them seen just once. The sequencing sample was made of blood, either unsorted or a sorted T cell fraction (not recorded which). These receptors all stem from a male donor with ankylosing spondylitis. Each CDR3 is given with its conserved first and last residue. The D gene is left open where the match is weak. Some rows mark clone size as missing; the rest say once, few, many or name a class of expanded clone.

V gene	clone size	J gene	D gene	CDR3 protein	CDR3 DNA
TRBV7-8	many	TRBJ1-3	NA	CASSLRDHSGNTIYF	TGTGCCAGCAGCCTAAGGGACCACTCTGGAAACACCATATATTTT
TRBV15	many	TRBJ1-6	NA	CATSRDLRQLSSPLHF	TGTGCCACCAGCAGAGACTTGAGACAGTTAAGTTCACCCCTCCACTTT
TRBV5-1	NA	TRBJ2-1	TRBD2	CASSSISGTSYNEQFF	TGCGCCAGCAGTTCGATTAGCGGGACCTCCTACAATGAGCAGTTCTTC
TRBV5-1	few	TRBJ2-5	NA	CASSLGLGAMSETQYF	TGCGCCAGCAGCTTGGGGTTGGGAGCTATGAGCGAGACCCAGTACTTC
TRBV24-1	NA	TRBJ2-2	TRBD1	CATSVHKGQANTGELFF	TGTGCCACCAGTGTTCACAAGGGACAGGCGAACACCGGGGAGCTGTTTTTT
TRBV19	few	TRBJ2-1	NA	CASSITGPNEQFF	TGTGCCAGTAGTATTACAGGCCCCAATGAGCAGTTCTTC
TRBV20-1	few	TRBJ2-1	TRBD2	CSARKLAGYGEQFF	TGCAGTGCACGGAAACTAGCGGGATATGGTGAGCAGTTCTTC
TRBV29-1	NA	TRBJ2-7	NA	CSVEDRGNSYEQYF	TGCAGCGTTGAAGATCGGGGGAACTCCTACGAGCAGTACTTC
TRBV12-3/TRBV12-4	many	TRBJ1-5	NA	CASRFTGNSNQPQHF	TGTGCCAGCAGGTTTACAGGGAATAGCAATCAGCCCCAGCATTTT
TRBV12-3/TRBV12-4	NA	TRBJ1-3	TRBD1	CASSLGQGATGNTIYF	TGTGCCAGCAGTCTCGGACAGGGAGCAACTGGAAACACCATATATTTT
TRBV4-1	many	TRBJ2-1	NA	CASSQVGELHEQFF	TGCGCCAGCAGCCAAGTAGGAGAGCTCCATGAGCAGTTCTTC
TRBV20-1	few	TRBJ2-2	TRBD1	CSATRDRTTGELFF	TGCAGTGCTACCCGGGACAGGACCACCGGGGAGCTGTTTTTT
TRBV29-1	many	TRBJ2-1	NA	CSVGANYNEQFF	TGCAGCGTTGGAGCGAACTACAATGAGCAGTTCTTC
TRBV5-6	few	TRBJ2-3	NA	CASRLWYGTEMSF	TGTGCCAGCAGATTGTGGTATGGGACGGAAATGTCTTTT
TRBV3-1	few	TRBJ2-1	NA	CASSQDPPSSYNEQFF	TGTGCCAGCAGCCAAGATCCCCCGAGCTCCTACAATGAGCAGTTCTTC
TRBV20-1	many	TRBJ2-7	TRBD2	CSAAGTSGSYEQYF	TGCAGTGCTGCCGGGACTAGCGGCTCCTACGAGCAGTACTTC
TRBV5-1	few	TRBJ2-2	TRBD2	CASSSGLAGGPSTGELFF	TGCGCCAGCAGCTCGGGACTAGCGGGAGGGCCTTCGACCGGGGAGCTGTTTTTT
TRBV10-3	few	TRBJ2-1	NA	CAISEPGTLGGNEQFF	TGTGCCATCAGTGAACCCGGGACCTTGGGGGGTAATGAGCAGTTCTTC
TRBV4-1	many	TRBJ2-3	NA	CASSRIKAAGTDTQYF	TGCGCCAGCAGTCGTATCAAGGCGGCGGGGACAGATACGCAGTATTTT
TRBV27	few	TRBJ2-5	TRBD2	CASSPSTSGRETQYF	TGTGCCAGCAGTCCGTCGACTAGCGGGAGGGAGACCCAGTACTTC
TRBV24-1	few	TRBJ2-1	NA	CATSDRGASYNEQFF	TGTGCCACCAGTGATCGCGGTGCCTCCTACAATGAGCAGTTCTTC
TRBV20-1	few	TRBJ1-5	NA	CSARAFPGNQPQHF	TGCAGTGCTAGAGCCTTCCCGGGCAATCAGCCCCAGCATTTT
TRBV3-1	many	TRBJ2-1	NA	CASSLVLGTYNEQFF	TGTGCCAGCAGCCTTGTACTAGGCACCTACAATGAGCAGTTCTTC
TRBV18	NA	TRBJ1-1	NA	CASSPRVRVDTEAFF	TGTGCCAGCTCACCACGGGTCAGGGTGGACACTGAAGCTTTCTTT
TRBV7-9	NA	TRBJ2-1	NA	CASSLRERAPWSNEQFF	TGTGCCAGCAGCTTAAGGGAAAGAGCTCCGTGGAGCAATGAGCAGTTCTTC
TRBV4-2	few	TRBJ1-4	NA	CASSPLGGIALNEKLFF	TGTGCCAGCAGCCCTTTGGGGGGAATAGCCCTTAATGAAAAACTGTTTTTT
TRBV24-1	NA	TRBJ2-7	TRBD1	CATSDAGTGFYEQYF	TGTGCCACCAGTGACGCCGGGACAGGGTTCTACGAGCAGTACTTC
TRBV20-1	NA	TRBJ1-1	NA	CSASATNTEAFF	TGCAGTGCCAGCGCCACGAACACTGAAGCTTTCTTT
TRBV7-9	NA	TRBJ2-1	NA	CASSLARVLVNEQFF	TGTGCCAGCAGCTTAGCGCGGGTCCTCGTCAATGAGCAGTTCTTC
TRBV12-3/TRBV12-4	many	TRBJ2-5	TRBD1	CASSAGTGKETQYF	TGTGCCAGCAGTGCCGGGACAGGGAAAGAGACCCAGTACTTC
TRBV29-1	many	TRBJ1-5	TRBD1	CSVSLDRRDQPQHF	TGCAGCGTCTCCCTGGACAGGAGAGATCAGCCCCAGCATTTT
TRBV3-1	few	TRBJ2-3	TRBD2	CASSQDGLAGAKDTQYF	TGTGCCAGCAGCCAAGATGGACTAGCGGGAGCCAAAGATACGCAGTATTTT
TRBV5-6	many	TRBJ2-1	TRBD1	CASSPRDSWGNEQFF	TGTGCCAGCAGCCCCCGGGACAGTTGGGGCAATGAGCAGTTCTTC
TRBV25-1	NA	TRBJ2-1	NA	CASSEGSVPSYNEQFF	TGTGCCAGCAGTGAAGGTTCGGTTCCCTCCTACAATGAGCAGTTCTTC
TRBV11-2	many	TRBJ2-3	TRBD2	CASSLVGLAGIDTQYF	TGTGCCAGCAGCTTAGTTGGTCTAGCGGGAATAGATACGCAGTATTTT
TRBV7-9	many	TRBJ2-7	TRBD2	CASSLTSGYEQYF	TGTGCCAGCAGCTTAACTAGCGGCTACGAGCAGTACTTC
TRBV27	few	TRBJ2-3	TRBD2	CASSLRGLAWGTDTQYF	TGTGCCAGCAGTTTACGAGGACTAGCTTGGGGAACAGATACGCAGTATTTT
TRBV25-1	NA	TRBJ1-2	NA	CASSEYGNYYGYTF	TGTGCCAGCAGTGAATACGGGAACTACTATGGCTACACCTTC
TRBV29-1	few	TRBJ2-1	NA	CSGGLYNEQFF	TGCAGCGGGGGACTCTACAATGAGCAGTTCTTC